The 27 T cell receptor beta chains below were found in one sample sequenced in a study of T cell repertoires in cytomegalovirus infection (dated by TCRdb to the late 2010s). Reads for this sample came from an Illumina HiSeq 1500. TCRdb reprocessed the public reads (quality trimming at Q25 with fastp, clone calling with MiXCR) and kept in-frame beta chains. Here each entry gathers all rows of one CDR3 protein and keeps the most common genes and DNA. This sample has some 940,000 distinct CDR3 sequences in its table, and roughly 31% of those were observed once. Of the sample, under 15% is held by the ten largest clones. These receptors lack a known antigen. Interpreted using the paper, the treatment or condition label stands for: in vitro stimulation with specific CMV peptide epitopes to enrich CMV-specific T cells. The material was cultured CD8+ T cells from PBMCs, obtained from culture after CMV antigen stimulation. The receptors shown here come from a human donor in good health (CMV status not recorded). Some clones in this sample may be carry-over from other donors' samples.

This clonotype was counted between two and nine times. V usage is TRBV29-1 and J usage is TRBJ1-1; the match to TRBD1 covers 7 bases. Losses at the gene ends were 5 bases for V and 0 bases for J; bases not matched to a gene: 6. Germline V gene lookup returns CDR1 SQVTM and CDR2 ANQGSEA. This CDR3 contains 14 residues. CDR3 protein: CSVKRDSLNTEAFF. CDR3 DNA sequence: TGCAGCGTTAAGCGGGACAGTTTGAACACTGAAGCTTTCTTT. The entire variable domain, with the rest obtained from reference TRBV29-1 and TRBJ1-1, is as follows: SAVISQKPSRDICQRGTSLTIQCQVDSQVTMMFWYRQQPGQSLTLIATANQGSEATYESGFVIDKFPISRPNLTFSTLTVSNMSPEDSSIYLCSVKRDSLNTEAFFGQGTRLTVV.

The J gene is TRBJ2-6, the V gene TRBV4-2; TRBD2 aligns across 7 bases. J lost 0 bases, V lost 7 bases, and 15 bases had no gene match. CDR3 length equals 19 residues. CDR1 LGHNA and CDR2 YNFKEQ come from the germline V gene. The CDR3 sequence: CASTAGGTGGLSGANVLTF. The CDR3, as DNA: TGTGCCAGCACGGCCGGTGGGACGGGGGGACTCTCTGGGGCCAACGTCCTGACTTTC.

V and J are TRBV2 and TRBJ2-4; D perhaps matches TRBD1 (7 bases). Trimming shortened V by 7 bases and J by 9 bases, and 28 bases separated the two germline ends. The CDR3 sequence is 17 residues long. Germline V gene data show CDR1 as SNHLY and CDR2 as FYNNEI. CDR3 in DNA: TGTGCCAGCAACTCACACAGGGGCGGGACTCGTGGGGGCATTCAGTACTTC. It yields the protein CASNSHRGGTRGGIQYF.

The table lists this clonotype with a few counts. In DNA form, the CDR3 reads TGTGCCAGCAGCCTACGGCCAATCGGGACTGAAGCTTTCTTT. It is translated as CASSLRPIGTEAFF. This rearrangement joins TRBV7-3 to TRBJ1-1, with D uncertain. The CDR3 has 14 residues. Germline CDR1 is SGHTA and CDR2 is FQGTGA. Trimming took off 5 bases at V and 5 bases at J, with 15 bases between the two ends. Full variable domain (missing parts from reference TRBV7-3 and TRBJ1-1): GAGVSQTPSNKVTEKGKYVELRCDPISGHTALYWYRQSLGQGPEFLIYFQGTGAADDSGLPNDRFFAVRPEGSVSTLKIQRTERGDSAVYLCASSLRPIGTEAFFGQGTRLTVV.

This clonotype was counted between two and nine times. The rearrangement uses TRBV4-1 and TRBJ2-7; tentatively, D is TRBD1 (6 bases). The germline V gene encodes CDR1 MGHRA and CDR2 YSYEKL. V was trimmed by 3 bases and J by 5 bases, leaving 17 bases between them. The CDR3 length is 15 residues. The CDR3 loop is CASSQPGQDVDEQYF. In DNA form, the CDR3 reads TGCGCCAGCAGCCAGCCGGGACAAGACGTCGACGAGCAGTACTTC.

Note on this clonotype: A junction end diverges from the germline sequence, so it may reflect a read error. V is TRBV4-1 and J is TRBJ1-2; 8 bases are shared with TRBD1. CDR1 and CDR2 (germline): MGHRA, YSYEKL. The CDR3 extends over 15 amino acids. CDR3 DNA: TGTGCCAGCAGCCCCTCCGGACAGGGAAACTATGGCTACACCTTC. It yields the protein CASSPSGQGNYGYTF.

The DNA of the CDR3 is TGTGCCAGCAGTTTATCCGGGGGTACTAGCAATCAGCCCCAGCATTTT. Its translation: CASSLSGGTSNQPQHF. The genes are TRBV27 and TRBJ1-5, with a tentative D call TRBD1 (5 bases). Trimming pared 0 bases from V and 0 bases from J, leaving 9 bases between. This CDR3 is 16 amino acids long. The germline gives CDR1 MNHEY, CDR2 SMNVEV (reference sequence).

The chain recombines TRBV6-2 or TRBV6-3 with TRBJ2-1; 12 bases line up with TRBD2. Germline CDR1 reads MNHEY; CDR2 reads SVGEGT. V dropped 6 bases and J dropped 6; count of bases not matched to a gene: 6. The CDR3 loop spans 15 amino acids. CDR3 coding DNA: TGTGCCAGCAGCCCAACTAGCGGGGGGCCCAATGAGCAGTTCTTC. This encodes CASSPTSGGPNEQFF.

This clonotype has a handful of counts. This chain links TRBV6-6 with TRBJ2-1; 14 bases are shared with TRBD2. The CDR3 is 16 amino acids. Trimming took 2 bases from V and 10 from J; bases not matched to a gene: 7. Per germline, CDR1 MNHNY and CDR2 SVGAGI (reference sequence). The CDR3 spells CASSYPTSGGAGEQFF. In DNA, the CDR3 is TGTGCCAGCAGTTACCCGACTAGCGGGGGGGCAGGCGAGCAGTTCTTC.

This chain connects TRBV27 to TRBJ2-7, with D tentatively TRBD1 (5 bases). The CDR3 totals 14 residues. Per the germline V gene, CDR1 is MNHEY and CDR2 is SMNVEV (reference sequence). V was pared by 3 bases and J by 2 bases, with 11 bases between. CDR3 bases: TGTGCCAGCAGTTTGGGTAAAGGGGCCTACGAGCAGTACGTC. This gives the protein CASSLGKGAYEQYV.

The gene calls are TRBV2 and TRBJ1-2; D is undetermined. This CDR3 is 13 amino acids long. Germline V CDR1 and CDR2: SNHLY, FYNNEI. V gave up 1 base and J gave up 2 bases, with 5 bases separating them. CDR3 in amino acids: CASSEDGNYGYTF. Here the CDR3 DNA reads TGTGCCAGCAGTGAAGATGGAAACTATGGCTACACCTTC.

In its sample, this clonotype was seen a few times. CDR3: CASSFDPESSEAFF. The CDR3 coding sequence is TGTGCCAGCAGTTTCGACCCTGAATCCTCTGAAGCTTTCTTT. The chain combines TRBV27 with TRBJ1-1, with D unclear. The CDR3 has 14 residues. Looked up from germline, CDR1 is MNHEY and CDR2 is SMNVEV (reference sequence). V shed 3 bases and J shed 6 bases, with 14 bases lying between them.

This clonotype was observed many times. The V gene is TRBV13, the J gene TRBJ1-3; no clear D gene. Germline-derived CDR1 and CDR2 are PRHDT and FYEKMQ (reference sequence). Trimming removed 5 bases at V and 0 bases at J, with 11 bases between. This CDR3 region has 15 residues. The CDR3 region is CASSPGRYSGNTIYF. In DNA, the CDR3 is TGTGCCAGCAGCCCAGGACGGTACTCTGGAAACACCATATATTTT.

With respect to this clonotype: A much larger clone lies a single base off, so this may be a read error. The chain joins TRBV7-8 to TRBJ2-1; TRBD2 matches at 9 bases. This CDR3 spans 20 amino acids. Unmatched junction bases numbered 22, after V lost 5 bases and J lost 5 bases. Germline CDR1 is SGHVS and CDR2 is FQNEAQ. The CDR3 DNA reads as TGTGCCAGCAGCCCCCTAGCGGGGCCCCCCGGGGACTTTAATCACAATGAGCAGTTCTTC. This sequence encodes CASSPLAGPPGDFNHNEQFF.

The rearrangement joins TRBV12-3 or TRBV12-4 to TRBJ2-1; 8 bases map to TRBD1. Germline trimming cut 5 bases from V and 5 bases from J; bases unmatched to any gene: 11. CDR3 length: 16 amino acids. CDR3 amino acids: CASSTPGGQRNNEQFF. The CDR3 DNA follows: TGTGCCAGCAGTACCCCAGGGGGCCAACGTAACAATGAGCAGTTCTTC.

J is TRBJ1-2 and V is TRBV19; TRBD1 is a possible D gene (6 bases). This CDR3 is 14 amino acids long. Germline lookup yields CDR1 LNHDA and CDR2 SQIVND (reference sequence). V lost 9 bases, J lost 4 bases, and 18 bases lay in between. The CDR3 region has the DNA TGTGCCAGCACTTCCCTGGACAGAGTCTATGGCTACACCTTC. It yields the protein CASTSLDRVYGYTF.

This rearrangement joins TRBV29-1 to TRBJ1-2, with TRBD1 as a possible D gene (5 bases). Trimming stripped 6 bases from V and 4 bases from J, with 18 bases between. The germline V gene has CDR1 SQVTM and CDR2 ANQGSEA. The CDR3 length is 14 residues. The CDR3 DNA follows: TGCAGCGTAGTACAGGATCGTGGGGTCTATGGCTACACCTTC. Its protein is CSVVQDRGVYGYTF.

The V call is TRBV6-2 or TRBV6-3, the J call TRBJ2-1, with 8 bases fitting TRBD2. After removal of 0 bases from V and 8 bases from J, the junction contained 12 bases not matched to a gene. There are 17 residues in the CDR3. The germline V gene has CDR1 MNHEY and CDR2 SVGEGT. DNA of the CDR3: TGTGCCAGCAGTTACTCCCCTCTTCTAGCGGGCAGGGATGAGCAGTTCTTC. It encodes CASSYSPLLAGRDEQFF.

This sequence joins TRBV10-3 and TRBJ1-2; 9 positions agree with TRBD1. Trimming removed 2 bases from V and 6 bases from J; junction bases left unmatched: 4. Germline V gene lookup returns CDR1 ENHRY and CDR2 SYGVKD. The CDR3 has 14 amino acids. CDR3: CAISETGGADGYTF. Written as DNA, the CDR3 is TGTGCCATCAGTGAGACAGGGGGCGCGGATGGCTACACCTTC.

The CDR3 region is CASSDPRTGQPYEQYV. Here the CDR3 DNA reads TGTGCCAGCAGCGATCCAAGGACAGGGCAGCCCTACGAGCAGTACGTC. The chain carries TRBV6-1 and TRBJ2-7; TRBD1 matches at 8 bases. The germline CDR1 and CDR2 sequences are MNHNS and SASEGT. This CDR3 is 16 amino acids long. The J segment lost 2 bases and the V segment lost 6 bases, leaving 12 bases of the junction unmatched.

Here the CDR3 DNA reads TGTGCCAGCAGCTTCGGGAGTCCGAGGGAGACCCAGTACTTC. It is translated as CASSFGSPRETQYF. The chain joins TRBV13 to TRBJ2-5; a possible D gene is TRBD2 (6 bases). The V and J ends lost 3 bases and 5 bases respectively, with 13 bases between them. Germline V gives CDR1 PRHDT, CDR2 FYEKMQ (reference sequence). This CDR3 is built from 14 residues.

In its sample, this clonotype was seen a few times. This sequence joins TRBV27 and TRBJ1-2, with 10 bases that match TRBD1. Germline V gives CDR1 MNHEY, CDR2 SMNVEV (reference sequence). The trim removed 6 bases at V and 8 bases at J, leaving 12 bases unmatched. This CDR3 region has 15 residues. CDR3 protein: CASSPEPGQGRGYTF. In nucleotides, the CDR3 is TGTGCCAGCAGCCCAGAGCCGGGACAGGGGAGAGGCTACACCTTC.

This clonotype occurred a few times. The chain recombines TRBV28 with TRBJ1-5; no definite D call. V lost 1 base and J lost 7, with 8 bases in between. CDR1 and CDR2 (germline): MDHEN, SYDVKM. This CDR3 has 13 amino acids. The CDR3 DNA reads TGTGCCAGCAGTTTATCGGCGCCGCAGCCCCAGCATTTT. Translated, it gives CASSLSAPQPQHF. The entire variable domain, with the rest obtained from reference TRBV28 and TRBJ1-5, is as follows: DVKVTQSSRYLVKRTGEKVFLECVQDMDHENMFWYRQDPGLGLRLIYFSYDVKMKEKGDIPEGYSVSREKKERFSLILESASTNQTSMYLCASSLSAPQPQHFGDGTRLSIL.

In its sample, this clonotype was seen many times. This chain connects TRBV12-3 or TRBV12-4 to TRBJ2-3, with TRBD2 identical over 7 bases. Trimming removed 5 bases from V and 1 base from J; junction bases left unmatched: 3. The CDR3 is 14 residues long. DNA of the CDR3: TGTGCCAGCAGTCGAAGCGGGGGCACAGATACGCAGTATTTT. Translating gives CASSRSGGTDTQYF.

The chain recombines TRBV27 with TRBJ1-5, with a tentative D call TRBD1 (5 bases). The CDR3 spans 14 residues. Germline V gene data show CDR1 as MNHEY and CDR2 as SMNVEV (reference sequence). The germline V and J ends were trimmed by 7 bases and 3 bases, with 13 bases remaining between them. The chain's CDR3 is CASKGGADNQPQHF. As DNA, the CDR3 is TGTGCCAGCAAAGGCGGGGCCGACAATCAGCCCCAGCATTTT.

About this clonotype itself: The missing conserved phenylalanine or tryptophan at the end of this CDR3 makes a read error likely. The rearrangement joins TRBV6-6 to TRBJ1-1, with a tentative D call TRBD1 (5 bases). Trimming shortened V by 8 bases and J by 5 bases, and 15 bases separated the two germline ends. Germline CDR1 is MNHNY and CDR2 is SVGAGI (reference sequence). The CDR3 runs to 13 residues. The CDR3 spells CASDPSGATEAFL. DNA of the CDR3: TGTGCCAGCGACCCGTCCGGGGCTACTGAAGCTTTCCTT.

V usage is TRBV11-3 and J usage is TRBJ2-3, with D hard to call. The CDR3 is 14 amino acids. V lost 5 bases to trimming and J lost 5 bases, with 14 bases between them. Germline lookup yields CDR1 SGHNT and CDR2 YENEEA. This chain's CDR3 is CASSSLEQGDTQYF. The CDR3 region has the DNA TGTGCCAGCAGCAGTCTAGAACAAGGAGATACGCAGTATTTT. The full variable domain, rest sourced from reference TRBV11-3 and TRBJ2-3, is EAGVVQSPRYKIIEKKQPVAFWCNPISGHNTLYWYLQNLGQGPELLIRYENEEAVDDSQLPKDRFSAERLKGVDSTLKIQPAELGDSAVYLCASSSLEQGDTQYFGPGTRLTVL.